Listed below are T cell receptor beta chains from one sample, sequenced in a study of cytomegalovirus exposure and HLA in healthy donors. Produced via immunoSEQ multiplex PCR; TCRdb's table is partial and in-frame only. The sample yields 150,000 to 200,000 clones, of which the top ten take up almost 0.75%. The sample taken for sequencing was PBMCs. The receptors here all came from a boy between 10 and 17 years old in good health and CMV-seronegative. Both conserved end residues are part of each CDR3. D genes are given only for firm matches.

>TRBV27|TRBJ1-6|NA
TGTGCCAGCAGTTACCAGGACAGAACTAATTCACCCCTCCACTTT
CASSYQDRTNSPLHF
>TRBV20-1|TRBJ2-1|NA
TGCAGTGCTAGCGGAGGGTGGGAGCAGTTCTTC
CSASGGWEQFF
>TRBV11-1|TRBJ1-1|NA
TGTGCCAGCAGTCTACGGGGGGCGCGGACTGAAGCTTTCTTT
CASSLRGARTEAFF
>TRBV28|TRBJ1-5|NA
TGTGCCAGCAGCAGGGGACATCTTAGCAATCAGCCCCAGCATTTT
CASSRGHLSNQPQHF
>TRBV13|TRBJ1-2|TRBD1
TGTGCCAGCAGCCCCTTGGGCGGGACAGGGGGCTCTGGCTACACCTTC
CASSPLGGTGGSGYTF
>TRBV13|TRBJ2-7|TRBD1
TGTGCCAGCAGCTTAGAGGGGGGACAGGGCTCGGGGGAGCAGTACTTC
CASSLEGGQGSGEQYF
>TRBV18|TRBJ2-6|TRBD2
TGTGCCAGCTCACCGCTACCGGAGGGAGGGTTCTCTGGGGCCAACGTCCTGACTTTC
CASSPLPEGGFSGANVLTF
>TRBV27|TRBJ2-3|NA
TGTGCCAGCAGCTCCCCCCGCACAGATACGCAGTATTTT
CASSSPRTDTQYF
>TRBV4-2|TRBJ2-7|TRBD2
TGTGCCAGCAGCCAAGGGCTATCCGGACTAGCTTATTACGAGCAGTACTTC
CASSQGLSGLAYYEQYF
>TRBV19|TRBJ2-5|NA
TGTGCCAGTAGTAAGACTAGTTGGGAGACCCAGTACTTC
CASSKTSWETQYF
>TRBV7-3|TRBJ2-2|NA
TGTGCCAGCAGCTTAGGAGGGGGCAGTAACACCGGGGAGCTGTTTTTT
CASSLGGGSNTGELFF
>TRBV5-1|TRBJ2-1|TRBD2
TGCGCCAGCAGCCCTAGCGGGAGCTCCTACAATGAGCAGTTCTTC
CASSPSGSSYNEQFF
>TRBV19|TRBJ1-4|TRBD1
TGTGCCAGTAGTACTAGACAGGGGTACGGAGAAAAACTGTTTTTT
CASSTRQGYGEKLFF
>TRBV9|TRBJ2-1|TRBD2
TGTGCCAGCAGCGTATCCAGCGGGGGGATGAATGAGCAGTTCTTC
CASSVSSGGMNEQFF
>TRBV9|TRBJ2-7|NA
TGTGCCAGCAGCGCCTCCGGCGGCTACGAGCAGTACTTC
CASSASGGYEQYF
>TRBV5-4|TRBJ2-5|TRBD1
TGTGCCAGCAGCCATAGGGGACAGCTCCAAGAGACCCAGTACTTC
CASSHRGQLQETQYF
>TRBV19|TRBJ2-7|NA
TGTGCCAGTAGTGATAGCTACGAGCAGTACTTC
CASSDSYEQYF
>TRBV11-3|TRBJ1-1|TRBD1
TGTGCCAGCAGCCTAACAGGGGGAGGGAACACTGAAGCTTTCTTT
CASSLTGGGNTEAFF
>TRBV9|TRBJ2-2|TRBD1
TGTGCCAGCAGCCCAGGGGGACAGTCGAACACCGGGGAGCTGTTTTTT
CASSPGGQSNTGELFF
>TRBV5-4|TRBJ2-3|TRBD2
TGTGCCAGCAGATTTGCGGGGGGGGAAGATACGCAGTATTTT
CASRFAGGEDTQYF
>TRBV5-1|TRBJ1-5|NA
TGCGCCAGCAGCTTGGCAGGGAATCAGCCCCAGCATTTT
CASSLAGNQPQHF
>TRBV7-7|TRBJ1-6|NA
TGTGCCAGCAGCTTAAGCTACCGAGAAGCTGAATCACCCCTCCACTTT
CASSLSYREAESPLHF
>TRBV19|TRBJ1-5|NA
TGTGCCAGTAGTATGGGGCATAGTGGCAATCAGCCCCAGCATTTT
CASSMGHSGNQPQHF
>TRBV4-1|TRBJ2-7|NA
TGCGCCAGCAGCCAAGGATCCGGGTACGAGCAGTACTTC
CASSQGSGYEQYF
>TRBV7-3|TRBJ2-1|TRBD2
TGTGCCAGCAGCTCCCTAGCGGGGGGCTCCTACAATGAGCAGTTCTTC
CASSSLAGGSYNEQFF
>TRBV6-1|TRBJ1-5|NA
TGTGCCAGCAGCGCGGATCAGCCCCAGCATTTT
CASSADQPQHF
>TRBV6-7|TRBJ2-5|TRBD1
TGTGCCAGCAGCCGTAGAGGGTACGGGGACAGGGGGCGGGACTGGGCCGGGGACCAGTACTTC
CASSRRGYGDRGRDWAGDQYF
>TRBV28|TRBJ2-1|TRBD1
TGTGCCAGCAGTCCCCGGGACAGGGCCTACAATGAGCAGTTCTTC
CASSPRDRAYNEQFF
>TRBV30|TRBJ1-1|NA
TGTGCCTGGAGTTTACAGGAGAACACTGAAGCTTTCTTT
CAWSLQENTEAFF
>TRBV4-3|TRBJ1-3|NA
TGCGCCAGCAGTTATGAGGCCCGCTCTGGAAACACCATATATTTT
CASSYEARSGNTIYF
>TRBV7-3|TRBJ2-6|NA
TGTGCCAGCAGCACTACGTCTGGGGCCAACGTCCTGACTTTC
CASSTTSGANVLTF
>TRBV7-3|TRBJ2-1|TRBD2
TGTGCCAGCAGCTTAACTAGCGGGGAGTACAATGAGCAGTTCTTC
CASSLTSGEYNEQFF
>TRBV14|TRBJ1-2|NA
TGTGCCAGCAGCCAGGTGGACAGCCCCCCCCTTGGCTACACCTTC
CASSQVDSPPLGYTF